Listed here are 30 T cell receptor beta chains from one sample, sequenced in a study of long-term antiretroviral therapy in people with HIV. Researchers report immunoSEQ v3.0 was run at survey level. Generated by immunoSEQ multiplex PCR, the TCRdb table keeps only in-frame clones and is missing some. The repertoire consists of roughly 36,000 clones, with roughly 84% occurring once and the leading ten covering about 4.6%. Material: unsorted PBMCs, obtained approximately 2.9 years before starting antiretroviral therapy. The origin of the receptors is a woman under 40 with HIV.

This clone was counted a single time. The chain recombines TRBV10-2 with TRBJ1-1; the D gene is possibly TRBD1 (5 bases). The V and J ends lost 5 bases and 4 bases respectively, with 14 bases between them. Germline CDR1 WSHSY, CDR2 SAAADI. CDR3 length equals 14 residues. The CDR3 DNA reads as TGCGCCAGCAGTCCGGGACGGCGGGCCACTGAAGCTTTCTTT. It yields the protein CASSPGRRATEAFF.

The V and J genes are TRBV19 and TRBJ2-1; D may be TRBD1 (5 bases). Trimming shortened V by 3 bases and J by 0 bases, and 9 bases separated the two germline ends. CDR1 is LNHDA, CDR2 SQIVND, per germline (reference sequence). This CDR3 comprises 15 residues. CDR3 DNA: TGTGCCAGTAGTATCGGAGACAGCTCCTACAATGAGCAGTTCTTC. Residues: CASSIGDSSYNEQFF.

The gene calls are TRBV6-5 and TRBJ1-6, with D hard to call. CDR1 and CDR2 (germline): MNHEY, SVGAGI. This CDR3 has 13 amino acids. Between the trimmed V and J ends, which lost 6 bases and 6 bases, there was a span of 9 bases. The CDR3 DNA sequence: TGTGCCAGCAGACGTGATGGTAATTCACCCCTCCACTTT. Residues: CASRRDGNSPLHF.

The genes are TRBV6-1 and TRBJ2-1; the D is unclear. V was pared by 10 bases and J by 7 bases, with 11 bases between. This CDR3 has 11 amino acids. CDR1 is MNHNS, CDR2 SASEGT, per germline. CDR3 protein: CATNRWNEQFF. In nucleotides, the CDR3 is TGTGCCACCAACCGGTGGAATGAGCAGTTCTTC.

The gene calls are TRBV7-8 and TRBJ1-1, with 10 bases matching TRBD1. The germline V gene has CDR1 SGHVS and CDR2 FQNEAQ. The CDR3 loop spans 15 amino acids. V shed 4 bases and J 3 bases; nucleotides not matched to a gene: 5. The CDR3 nucleotides are TGTGCCAGCAGCTACACCGGGACAGGGGACACTGAAGCTTTCTTT. Encoded protein: CASSYTGTGDTEAFF.

The J gene is TRBJ1-4, the V gene TRBV19; TRBD1 agrees at 7 bases. The J segment lost 4 bases and the V segment lost 6 bases, leaving 2 bases of the junction unmatched. The germline V gene has CDR1 LNHDA and CDR2 SQIVND (reference sequence). The CDR3 has 13 amino acids. CDR3 loop: CASRTGINEKLFF. CDR3 sequence (DNA): TGTGCCAGTAGGACAGGGATTAATGAAAAACTGTTTTTT.

The chain uses TRBV29-1 and TRBJ2-2; D gene ambiguous. Germline V lookup: CDR1 SQVTM, CDR2 ANQGSEA. The CDR3 extends over 17 amino acids. V gave up 5 bases and J gave up 0 bases, with 19 bases separating them. CDR3 residues: CSVMGLYNKPNTGELFF. In nucleotides, the CDR3 is TGCAGCGTTATGGGATTGTACAACAAACCGAACACCGGGGAGCTGTTTTTT.

This chain links TRBV14 with TRBJ1-1, with TRBD1 identical over 11 bases. In germline, CDR1 is SGHDN, CDR2 FVKESK. V trimming: 6 bases; J trimming: 3 bases; junction bases outside the gene matches: 9. The CDR3 spans 16 residues. Here the CDR3 reads CASRFVLGQGDTEAFF. CDR3 DNA: TGTGCCAGCAGGTTTGTGTTGGGACAGGGGGACACTGAAGCTTTCTTT.

This chain links TRBV10-3 with TRBJ1-2; no reliable D call. Germline lookup yields CDR1 ENHRY and CDR2 SYGVKD. V lost 2 bases and J lost 3, with 10 bases in between. CDR3 size: 14 residues. CDR3: CAISEPDKDYGYTF. In nucleotides, the CDR3 is TGTGCCATCAGTGAGCCTGACAAGGACTATGGCTACACCTTC.

The chain links TRBV19 to TRBJ2-1, with D unclear. Germline V gene data show CDR1 as LNHDA and CDR2 as SQIVND (reference sequence). CDR3 length: 12 residues. Trimming shortened V by 5 bases and J by 5 bases, and 7 bases separated the two germline ends. The CDR3 DNA follows: TGTGCCAGTAGTCACGTGAACAATGAGCAGTTCTTC. Translated, it gives CASSHVNNEQFF. The full variable domain, rest sourced from reference TRBV19 and TRBJ2-1, is DGGITQSPKYLFRKEGQNVTLSCEQNLNHDAMYWYRQDPGQGLRLIYYSQIVNDFQKGDIAEGYSVSREKKESFPLTVTSAQKNPTAFYLCASSHVNNEQFFGPGTRLTVL.

The table lists this clone with a few counts. The chain has TRBV28 and TRBJ1-2; D not certain. CDR1 and CDR2 from the germline V gene are MDHEN and SYDVKM. Trimming shortened V by 5 bases and J by 5 bases, and 9 bases separated the two germline ends. The CDR3 spans 12 residues. In nucleotides, the CDR3 is TGTGCCAGCAGTGTTGAGAAATATGGCTACACCTTC. Residues: CASSVEKYGYTF.

V and J are TRBV11-2 and TRBJ2-2; TRBD1 might be the D (6 bases). This CDR3 has 14 amino acids. V was trimmed by 1 base and J by 5 bases, leaving 8 bases between them. From germline, CDR1 is SGHAT and CDR2 FQNNGV. Written as DNA, the CDR3 is TGTGCCAGCAGCTTAGGCCAGGGGACCGGGGAGCTGTTTTTT. Translating it yields CASSLGQGTGELFF.

The chain's CDR3 is CASSWDGYTGELFF. The CDR3 nucleotides are TGCGCCAGCAGCTGGGACGGTTACACCGGGGAGCTGTTTTTT. The gene calls are TRBV5-1 and TRBJ2-2, with D perhaps given as TRBD1 or TRBD2 (5 bases each). The length of the CDR3 is 14 residues. Germline loops: CDR1 SGHRS, CDR2 YFSETQ. Trimming stripped 3 bases from V and 3 bases from J, with 9 bases between.

The rearrangement links TRBV5-5 to TRBJ2-1, with 11 nucleotides matching TRBD2. The V gene end was trimmed by 3 bases and the J gene end by 5 bases; junction bases not matched to a gene: 7. This CDR3 is 16 amino acids long. The germline gives CDR1 SGHKS, CDR2 YYEKEE (reference sequence). CDR3 DNA: TGTGCCAGCAGCTCAGGTGGGACTAGCGGCCACAATGAGCAGTTCTTC. Translating gives CASSSGGTSGHNEQFF.

This clone has only one observation. The J gene is TRBJ1-2, the V gene TRBV5-8; TRBD1 is a possible D gene (6 bases). Between the trimmed V and J ends, which lost 1 base and 4 bases, there was a span of 8 bases. Germline CDR1 reads SGHTS; CDR2 reads YDEGEE. This CDR3 is 13 amino acids long. The CDR3 spells CASSLRQVYGYTF. In DNA form, the CDR3 reads TGTGCCAGCAGCTTGAGACAGGTCTATGGCTACACCTTC.

This clone was counted between two and nine times. The V call is TRBV9, the J call TRBJ2-2; no clear D. Germline V gene sequence: CDR1 SGDLS, CDR2 YYNGEE. Trimming cost V 5 bases and J 2 bases, with 10 bases left between them. CDR3 size: 14 residues. The CDR3 spells CASRFDRNTGELFF. The CDR3 nucleotides are TGTGCCAGCAGATTTGACCGTAACACCGGGGAGCTGTTTTTT.

The V gene is TRBV5-6, the J gene TRBJ2-7, with 8 nucleotides matching TRBD1. The V segment lost 0 bases and the J segment 5 bases; nucleotides outside the gene matches: 4. Germline V CDR1 and CDR2: SGHDT, YYEEEE. The CDR3 runs 14 residues. This CDR3 reads CASSLAAGGHEQYV. The CDR3 DNA reads TGTGCCAGCAGCTTGGCGGCAGGGGGCCACGAGCAGTACGTC.

The chain combines TRBV21-1 with TRBJ1-2; TRBD1 reflects the table's D call only, with no check against the DNA. TRBV21-1 is tagged as a pseudogene. This CDR3 spans 17 amino acids. CDR3 protein: CASSKVGGGREDYGYTF. As DNA, the CDR3 is TGTGCCAGCAGCAAAGTTGGAGGGGGCAGGGAGGACTATGGCTACACCTTC.

This clone appeared once. This sequence joins TRBV6-1 and TRBJ2-2; possible D gene TRBD2, 6 bases. The V gene's germline CDR1 is MNHNS and CDR2 SASEGT. With 2 bases removed from V and 8 bases from J, the gap between germline ends came to 15 bases. This CDR3 comprises 15 residues. CDR3 amino acids: CASSERTGGGGELFF. As DNA, the CDR3 is TGTGCCAGCAGTGAACGGACCGGGGGAGGAGGGGAGCTGTTTTTT.

The V gene is TRBV7-3, the J gene TRBJ1-1, with 7 positions matching TRBD1. Unmatched junction bases numbered 19, after V lost 5 bases and J lost 4 bases. Germline CDR1 and CDR2: SGHTA and FQGTGA. The CDR3 is made up of 18 amino acids. Here the CDR3 reads CASSHQGGFPSQPTEAFF. CDR3 nucleotides: TGTGCCAGCAGCCATCAGGGGGGTTTTCCCTCTCAGCCCACTGAAGCTTTCTTT.

The J gene is TRBJ2-7, the V gene TRBV7-7; 7 bases line up with TRBD1. CDR1 and CDR2 from the germline V gene are SSHAT and FNYEAQ (reference sequence). The CDR3 runs 16 residues. V trimming: 5 bases; J trimming: 3 bases; junction bases outside the gene matches: 13. CDR3 nucleotide sequence: TGTGCCAGCAGCCTAGGCCCCGGGACAGCCGTCTACGAGCAGTACTTC. Translation gives CASSLGPGTAVYEQYF.

This sequence joins TRBV7-2 and TRBJ1-1; D gene uncertain. This CDR3 spans 13 amino acids. The germline gives CDR1 SGHTA, CDR2 FQGNSA. Trimming pared 4 bases from V and 3 bases from J, leaving 9 bases between. Here the CDR3 DNA reads TGTGCCAGCAGCTGGGTGTTTGACACTGAAGCTTTCTTT. Residues: CASSWVFDTEAFF. Full variable domain (missing parts from reference TRBV7-2 and TRBJ1-1): GAGVSQSPSNKVTEKGKDVELRCDPISGHTALYWYRQSLGQGLEFLIYFQGNSAPDKSGLPSDRFSAERTGGSVSTLTIQRTQQEDSAVYLCASSWVFDTEAFFGQGTRLTVV.

V and J are TRBV27 and TRBJ2-5; maybe TRBD1 (6 bases). This CDR3 has 15 amino acids. CDR1 and CDR2 (germline): MNHEY, SMNVEV (reference sequence). V lost 4 bases and J 5 bases, leaving 17 bases between the germline ends. CDR3 in DNA: TGTGCCAGCAGTTCCCTCCTGGCAGGGGTGGAGACCCAGTACTTC. It specifies CASSSLLAGVETQYF.

The V and J genes are TRBV6-5 and TRBJ1-1; perhaps TRBD1 as D (6 bases). Per the germline V gene, CDR1 is MNHEY and CDR2 is SVGAGI. The CDR3 loop spans 14 amino acids. V was clipped by 5 bases and J by 4 bases, with 14 bases between them. CDR3 loop: CASSLRGLSTEAFF. The DNA for the CDR3 is TGTGCCAGCAGTCTCAGGGGTTTGAGCACTGAAGCTTTCTTT.

V gene TRBV27 combines with J gene TRBJ2-1; TRBD2 matches 11 bases. From germline, CDR1 is MNHEY and CDR2 SMNVEV (reference sequence). This CDR3 is 19 amino acids long. Losses at the gene ends were 2 bases for V and 9 bases for J; bases not matched to a gene: 18. The CDR3 nucleotides are TGTGCCAGCAGTTTAAACCCCTTGACTAGCGGGAACAACAATTTTGAGCAGTTCTTC. This translates into CASSLNPLTSGNNNFEQFF.

This chain joins TRBV9 and TRBJ1-1, with 7 bases that match TRBD1. The germline gives CDR1 SGDLS, CDR2 YYNGEE. The CDR3 extends over 14 amino acids. Unmatched junction bases numbered 6, after V lost 6 bases and J lost 1 base. The CDR3 is CASNRGTSNTEAFF. DNA of the CDR3: TGTGCCAGCAACAGGGGTACGTCGAACACTGAAGCTTTCTTT.

The chain links TRBV14 to TRBJ2-3; the D is unclear. V was clipped by 4 bases and J by 4 bases, with 6 bases between them. From germline, CDR1 is SGHDN and CDR2 FVKESK. The CDR3 loop spans 12 amino acids. Here the CDR3 reads CASSLNADTQYF. CDR3 DNA sequence: TGTGCCAGCAGCCTAAACGCAGATACGCAGTATTTT.

The chain has TRBV6-5 and TRBJ1-5, with a tentative D call TRBD1 (5 bases). The germline gives CDR1 MNHEY, CDR2 SVGAGI. The CDR3 spans 15 residues. The V gene lost 0 bases and the J gene lost 2 bases, with 8 bases spanning the gap. CDR3 amino acids: CASSYSGVGNQPQHF. The CDR3 nucleotides are TGTGCCAGCAGTTACTCAGGGGTCGGCAATCAGCCCCAGCATTTT.

This chain uses TRBV5-1 with TRBJ2-1, with D hard to call. Trimming took off 2 bases at V and 10 bases at J, with 13 bases between the two ends. Germline-derived CDR1 and CDR2 are SGHRS and YFSETQ. There are 13 residues in the CDR3. The DNA of the CDR3 is TGCGCCAGCAGCTTTTCGGCCGGGTCGGAGCAGTTCTTC. Translating it yields CASSFSAGSEQFF.

V and J are TRBV19 and TRBJ2-7; maybe TRBD2 (6 bases). This CDR3 contains 19 residues. V dropped 4 bases and J dropped 5 bases, with 30 bases sitting between them. CDR1 is LNHDA, CDR2 SQIVND, per germline (reference sequence). The CDR3 coding sequence is TGTGCCAGTAGTAAAGACGGGTCCACCCGGGAGATTCCTTCCAACGAGCAGTACTTC. Translating it yields CASSKDGSTREIPSNEQYF.